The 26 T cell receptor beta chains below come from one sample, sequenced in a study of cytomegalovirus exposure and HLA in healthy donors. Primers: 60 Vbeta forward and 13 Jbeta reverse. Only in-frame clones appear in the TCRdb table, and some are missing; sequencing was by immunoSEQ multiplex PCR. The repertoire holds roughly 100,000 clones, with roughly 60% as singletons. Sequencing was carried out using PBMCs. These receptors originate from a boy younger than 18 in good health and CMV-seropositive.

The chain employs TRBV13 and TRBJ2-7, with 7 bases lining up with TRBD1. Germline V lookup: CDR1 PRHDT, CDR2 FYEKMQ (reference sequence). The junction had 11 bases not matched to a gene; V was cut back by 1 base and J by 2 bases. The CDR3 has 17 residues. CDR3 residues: CASSLVGVGTETYEQYF. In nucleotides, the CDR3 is TGTGCCAGCAGCTTAGTCGGGGTAGGGACAGAAACCTACGAGCAGTACTTC.

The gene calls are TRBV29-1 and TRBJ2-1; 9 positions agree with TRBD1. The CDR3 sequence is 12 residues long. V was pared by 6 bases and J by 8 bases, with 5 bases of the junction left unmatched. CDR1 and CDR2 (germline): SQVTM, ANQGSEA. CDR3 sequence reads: CSVWDRVDEQFF. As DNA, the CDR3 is TGCAGCGTGTGGGACAGGGTGGATGAGCAGTTCTTC.

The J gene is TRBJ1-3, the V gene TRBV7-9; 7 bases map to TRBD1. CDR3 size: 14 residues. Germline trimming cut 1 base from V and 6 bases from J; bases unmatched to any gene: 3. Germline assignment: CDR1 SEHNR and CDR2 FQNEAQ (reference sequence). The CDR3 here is CASSLDGQANTIYF. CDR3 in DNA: TGTGCCAGCAGCTTAGACGGACAGGCAAACACCATATATTTT.

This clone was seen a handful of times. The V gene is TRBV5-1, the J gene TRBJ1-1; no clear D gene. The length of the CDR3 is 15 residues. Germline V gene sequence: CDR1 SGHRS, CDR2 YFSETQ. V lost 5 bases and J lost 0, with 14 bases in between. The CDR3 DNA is TGCGCCAGCAGAGAGATTGGCCTAGTGAACACTGAAGCTTTCTTT. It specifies CASREIGLVNTEAFF.

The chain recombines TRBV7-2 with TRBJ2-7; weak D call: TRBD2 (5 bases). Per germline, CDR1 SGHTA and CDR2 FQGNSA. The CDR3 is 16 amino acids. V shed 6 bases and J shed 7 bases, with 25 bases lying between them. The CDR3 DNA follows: TGTGCCAGCAGTCAGGTAGTGAGCGCAGCCCCGGGGGAGCAGTACTTC. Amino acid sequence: CASSQVVSAAPGEQYF.

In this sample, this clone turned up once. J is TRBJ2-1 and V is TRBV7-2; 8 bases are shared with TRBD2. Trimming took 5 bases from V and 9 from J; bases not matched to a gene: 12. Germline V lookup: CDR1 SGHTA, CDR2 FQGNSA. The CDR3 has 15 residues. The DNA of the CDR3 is TGTGCCAGCAGCCTGACGGGAGGGGAGGGCAGTGAGCAGTTCTTC. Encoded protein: CASSLTGGEGSEQFF.

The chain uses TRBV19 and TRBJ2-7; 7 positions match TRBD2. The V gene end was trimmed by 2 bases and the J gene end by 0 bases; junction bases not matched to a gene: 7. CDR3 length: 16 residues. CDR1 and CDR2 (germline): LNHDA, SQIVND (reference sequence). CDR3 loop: CASSIRGTTSSYEQYF. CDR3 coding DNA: TGTGCCAGTAGTATACGCGGGACTACTAGCTCCTACGAGCAGTACTTC. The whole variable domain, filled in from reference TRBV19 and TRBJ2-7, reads DGGITQSPKYLFRKEGQNVTLSCEQNLNHDAMYWYRQDPGQGLRLIYYSQIVNDFQKGDIAEGYSVSREKKESFPLTVTSAQKNPTAFYLCASSIRGTTSSYEQYFGPGTRLTVT.

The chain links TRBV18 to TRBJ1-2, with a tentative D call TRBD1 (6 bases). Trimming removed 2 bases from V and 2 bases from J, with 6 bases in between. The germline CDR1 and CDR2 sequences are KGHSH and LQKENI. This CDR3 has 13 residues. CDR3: CASSPGTNYGYTF. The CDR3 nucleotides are TGTGCCAGCTCACCAGGGACAAACTATGGCTACACCTTC.

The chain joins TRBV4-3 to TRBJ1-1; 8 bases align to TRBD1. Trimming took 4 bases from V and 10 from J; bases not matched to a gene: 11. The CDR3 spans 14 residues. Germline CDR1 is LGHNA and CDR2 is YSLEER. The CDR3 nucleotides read TGCGCCAGCAGCCTCGGAAGTCAGGGGGCGCGAGCTTTCTTT. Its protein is CASSLGSQGARAFF.

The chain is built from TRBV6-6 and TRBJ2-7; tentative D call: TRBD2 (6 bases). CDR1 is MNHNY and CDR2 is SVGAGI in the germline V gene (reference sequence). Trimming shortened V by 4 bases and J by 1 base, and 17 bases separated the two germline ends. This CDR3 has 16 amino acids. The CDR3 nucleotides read TGTGCCAGCAGTTCAAGGTATTCAGGGACTTCCTACGAGCAGTACTTC. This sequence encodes CASSSRYSGTSYEQYF.

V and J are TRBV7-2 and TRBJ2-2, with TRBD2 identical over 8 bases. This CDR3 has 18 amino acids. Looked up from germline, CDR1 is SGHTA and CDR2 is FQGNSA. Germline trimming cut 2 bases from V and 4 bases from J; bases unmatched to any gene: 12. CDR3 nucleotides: TGTGCCAGCAGCTTAAAGGCTCTGACGGGAGGGAGCACCGGGGAGCTGTTTTTT. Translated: CASSLKALTGGSTGELFF.

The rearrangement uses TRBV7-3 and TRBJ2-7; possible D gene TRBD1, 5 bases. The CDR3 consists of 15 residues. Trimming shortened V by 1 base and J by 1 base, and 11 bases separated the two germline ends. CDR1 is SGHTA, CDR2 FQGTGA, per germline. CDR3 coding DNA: TGTGCCAGCAGCTTAAGAGCAGGGTTTTCCTACGAGCAGTACTTC. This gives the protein CASSLRAGFSYEQYF.

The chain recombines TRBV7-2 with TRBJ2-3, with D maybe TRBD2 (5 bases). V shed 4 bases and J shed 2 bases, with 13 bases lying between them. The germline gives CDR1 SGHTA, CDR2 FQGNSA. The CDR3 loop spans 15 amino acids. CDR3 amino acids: CASSSGLGDTDTQYF. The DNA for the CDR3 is TGTGCCAGCAGCTCCGGACTTGGGGACACAGATACGCAGTATTTT.

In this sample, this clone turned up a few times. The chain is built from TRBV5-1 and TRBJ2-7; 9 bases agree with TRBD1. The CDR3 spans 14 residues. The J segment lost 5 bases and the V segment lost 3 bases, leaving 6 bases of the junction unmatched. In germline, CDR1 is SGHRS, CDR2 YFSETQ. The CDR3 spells CASSYGTGTNEQYF. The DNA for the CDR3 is TGCGCCAGCAGCTATGGGACAGGGACCAACGAGCAGTACTTC.

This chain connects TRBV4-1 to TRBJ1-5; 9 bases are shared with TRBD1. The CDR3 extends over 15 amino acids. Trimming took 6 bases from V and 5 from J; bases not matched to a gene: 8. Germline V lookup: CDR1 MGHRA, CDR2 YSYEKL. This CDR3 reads CASRRTGAFDQPQHF. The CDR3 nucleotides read TGCGCCAGCAGACGGACAGGGGCCTTCGATCAGCCCCAGCATTTT.

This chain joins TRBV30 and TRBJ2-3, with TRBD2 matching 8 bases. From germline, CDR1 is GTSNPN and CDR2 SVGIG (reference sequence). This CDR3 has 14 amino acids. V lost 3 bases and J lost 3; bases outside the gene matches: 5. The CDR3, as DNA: TGTGCCTGGAGAAGTGCGGGGGGAACAGATACGCAGTATTTT. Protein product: CAWRSAGGTDTQYF. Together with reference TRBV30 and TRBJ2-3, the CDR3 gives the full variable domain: SQTIHQWPATLVQPVGSPLSLECTVEGTSNPNLYWYRQAAGRGLQLLFYSVGIGQISSEVPQNLSASRPQDRQFILSSKKLLLSDSGFYLCAWRSAGGTDTQYFGPGTRLTVL.

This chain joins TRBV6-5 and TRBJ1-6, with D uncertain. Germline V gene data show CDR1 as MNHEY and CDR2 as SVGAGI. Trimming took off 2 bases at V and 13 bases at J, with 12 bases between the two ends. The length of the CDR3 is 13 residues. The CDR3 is CASSYGGLPPLHF. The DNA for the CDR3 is TGTGCCAGCAGTTACGGTGGGCTGCCCCCCCTCCACTTT.

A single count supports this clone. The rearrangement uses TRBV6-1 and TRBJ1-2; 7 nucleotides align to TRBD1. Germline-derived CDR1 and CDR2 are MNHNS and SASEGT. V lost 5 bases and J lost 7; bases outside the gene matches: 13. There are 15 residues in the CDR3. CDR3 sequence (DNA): TGTGCCAGCAGTCCTCACAGGGGTTGGGACTCTGGCTACACCTTC. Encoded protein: CASSPHRGWDSGYTF.

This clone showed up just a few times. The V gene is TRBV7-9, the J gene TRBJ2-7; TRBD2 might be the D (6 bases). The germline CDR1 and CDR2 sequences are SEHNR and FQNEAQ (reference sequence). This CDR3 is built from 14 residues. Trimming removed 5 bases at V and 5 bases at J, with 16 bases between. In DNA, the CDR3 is TGTGCCAGCAGCCGGACACGGAGGGTTGACGAGCAGTACTTC. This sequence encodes CASSRTRRVDEQYF.

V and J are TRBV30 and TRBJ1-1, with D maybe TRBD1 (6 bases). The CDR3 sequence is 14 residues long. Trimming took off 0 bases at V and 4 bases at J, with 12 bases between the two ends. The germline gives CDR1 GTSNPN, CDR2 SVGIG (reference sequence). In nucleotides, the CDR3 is TGTGCCTGGAGTGTAGTTCTGGGGGCCACTGAAGCTTTCTTT. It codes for CAWSVVLGATEAFF. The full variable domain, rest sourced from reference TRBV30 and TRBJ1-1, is SQTIHQWPATLVQPVGSPLSLECTVEGTSNPNLYWYRQAAGRGLQLLFYSVGIGQISSEVPQNLSASRPQDRQFILSSKKLLLSDSGFYLCAWSVVLGATEAFFGQGTRLTVV.

Written as DNA, the CDR3 is TGCGCCAGCAGCTTTACAGGGAATGCAGCTTTCTTT. Encoded protein: CASSFTGNAAFF. The V call is TRBV5-1, the J call TRBJ1-1, with TRBD1 as a possible D gene (6 bases). Germline CDR1 is SGHRS and CDR2 is YFSETQ. Deletions cut 2 bases from V and 10 bases from J, with 12 bases between. CDR3 length: 12 residues. The full variable domain, in which reference TRBV5-1 and TRBJ1-1 provide the parts outside the CDR3, is KAGVTQTPRYLIKTRGQQVTLSCSPISGHRSVSWYQQTPGQGLQFLFEYFSETQRNKGNFPGRFSGRQFSNSRSEMNVSTLELGDSALYLCASSFTGNAAFFGQGTRLTVV.

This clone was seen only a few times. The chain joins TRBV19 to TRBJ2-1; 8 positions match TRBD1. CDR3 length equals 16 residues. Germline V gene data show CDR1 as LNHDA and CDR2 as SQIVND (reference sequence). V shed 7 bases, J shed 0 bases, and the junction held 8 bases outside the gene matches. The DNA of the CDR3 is TGTGCCAGTAAGACAGGGGCCCAGAGCTCCTACAATGAGCAGTTCTTC. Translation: CASKTGAQSSYNEQFF.

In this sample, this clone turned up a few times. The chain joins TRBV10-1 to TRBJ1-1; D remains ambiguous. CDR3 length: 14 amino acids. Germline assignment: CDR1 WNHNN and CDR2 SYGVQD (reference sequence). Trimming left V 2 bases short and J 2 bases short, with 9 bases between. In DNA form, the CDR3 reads TGCGCCAGCAGTGAGACCCCCTACAACACTGAAGCTTTCTTT. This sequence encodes CASSETPYNTEAFF.

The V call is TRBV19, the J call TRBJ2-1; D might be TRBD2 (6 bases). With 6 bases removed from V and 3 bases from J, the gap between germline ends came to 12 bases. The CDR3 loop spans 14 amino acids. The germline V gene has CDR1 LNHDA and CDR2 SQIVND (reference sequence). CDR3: CASRRRENYNEQFF. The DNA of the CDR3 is TGTGCCAGTAGGCGGCGGGAAAACTACAATGAGCAGTTCTTC. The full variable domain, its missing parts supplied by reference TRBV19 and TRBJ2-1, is DGGITQSPKYLFRKEGQNVTLSCEQNLNHDAMYWYRQDPGQGLRLIYYSQIVNDFQKGDIAEGYSVSREKKESFPLTVTSAQKNPTAFYLCASRRRENYNEQFFGPGTRLTVL.

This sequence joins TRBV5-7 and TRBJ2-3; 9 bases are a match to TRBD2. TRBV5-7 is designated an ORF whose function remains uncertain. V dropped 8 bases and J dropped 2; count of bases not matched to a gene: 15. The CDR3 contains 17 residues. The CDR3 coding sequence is TGTGCCAGAGTGAGACCACCCCGACTAGCGGTCACAGATACGCAGTATTTT. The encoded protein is CARVRPPRLAVTDTQYF.

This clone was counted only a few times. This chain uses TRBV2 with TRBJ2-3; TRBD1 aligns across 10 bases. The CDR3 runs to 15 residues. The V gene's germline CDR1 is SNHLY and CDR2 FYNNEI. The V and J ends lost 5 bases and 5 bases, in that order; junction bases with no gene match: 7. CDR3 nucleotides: TGTGCCAGCAGTCCGGGACAGGGGAGTTTAGATACGCAGTATTTT. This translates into CASSPGQGSLDTQYF. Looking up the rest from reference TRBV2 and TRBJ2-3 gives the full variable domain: EPEVTQTPSHQVTQMGQEVILRCVPISNHLYFYWYRQILGQKVEFLVSFYNNEISEKSEIFDDQFSVERPDGSNFTLKIRSTKLEDSAMYFCASSPGQGSLDTQYFGPGTRLTVL.